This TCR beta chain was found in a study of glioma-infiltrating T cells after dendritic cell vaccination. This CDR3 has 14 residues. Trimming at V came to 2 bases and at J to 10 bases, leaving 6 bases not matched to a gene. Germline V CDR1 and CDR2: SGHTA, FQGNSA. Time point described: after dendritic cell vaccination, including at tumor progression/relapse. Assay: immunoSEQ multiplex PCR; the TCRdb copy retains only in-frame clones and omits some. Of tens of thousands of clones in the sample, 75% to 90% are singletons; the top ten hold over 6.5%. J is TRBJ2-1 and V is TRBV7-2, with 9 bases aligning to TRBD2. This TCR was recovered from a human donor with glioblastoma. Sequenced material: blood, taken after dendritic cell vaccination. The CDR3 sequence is CASSLTGLAFEQFF. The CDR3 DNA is TGTGCCAGCAGCTTAACGGGACTAGCATTCGAGCAGTTCTTC.